A selection of T cell receptor beta chains follows, all from one sample in a study of T cell responses to AZD1222 COVID-19 vaccine. Data came from immunoSEQ multiplex PCR; TCRdb stores just in-frame clones and leaves some out. The sample lists some 150,000 clones; roughly 86% were seen once. Sequencing was performed on peripheral blood, taken 28 days after the second AZD1222 dose. These receptors all stem from an adult who received the AZD1222 COVID-19 vaccine. Each CDR3 is given with its conserved first and last residue. D genes are given only for firm matches. Expanded clones are given a class, and other clones once, few, many or no size at all.

abundance,v_gene,d_gene,len,j_gene,CDR3aa,CDR3nt
-,TRBV7-9,-,16,TRBJ1-3,CASSLADPRTGNTIYF,TGTGCCAGCAGCTTAGCGGATCCAAGGACTGGAAACACCATATATTTT
-,TRBV7-9,-,12,TRBJ1-1,CATSGRKTEAFF,TGTGCCACCTCGGGACGCAAAACTGAAGCTTTCTTT
-,TRBV12-3/TRBV12-4,-,12,TRBJ2-7,CASSHVSYEQYF,TGTGCCAGCAGTCATGTATCCTACGAGCAGTACTTC
-,TRBV13,TRBD2,19,TRBJ2-1,CASSPGNSGGISSYNEQFF,TGTGCCAGCAGCCCGGGGAATAGCGGGGGGATAAGCTCCTACAATGAGCAGTTCTTC
-,TRBV7-8,TRBD2,14,TRBJ2-7,CASSGSGSRYEQYF,TGTGCCAGCAGCGGGAGCGGGAGTAGGTACGAGCAGTACTTC
-,TRBV13,-,13,TRBJ1-1,CASSFTGILEAFF,TGTGCCAGCAGCTTCACAGGGATTCTTGAAGCTTTCTTT
-,TRBV4-2,TRBD2,17,TRBJ2-2,CASTLNLAGVTSGELFF,TGTGCCAGCACCCTCAACTTAGCGGGGGTTACATCCGGGGAGCTGTTTTTT
-,TRBV28,-,14,TRBJ2-1,CASSLRQGSNEQFF,TGTGCCAGCAGTTTGCGGCAAGGTTCCAATGAGCAGTTCTTC
-,TRBV14,-,15,TRBJ1-1,CASSQDHLMNTEAFF,TGTGCCAGCAGCCAAGATCACCTCATGAACACTGAAGCTTTCTTT
-,TRBV19,-,14,TRBJ2-2,CASRRAENTGELFF,TGTGCCAGTAGGAGGGCAGAGAACACCGGGGAGCTGTTTTTT
-,TRBV10-3,TRBD1,16,TRBJ2-6,CAITSGQPSGANVLTF,TGTGCCATCACCTCGGGACAGCCCTCTGGGGCCAACGTCCTGACTTTC
-,TRBV7-8,-,17,TRBJ1-4,CASSSFTGMATNEKLFF,TGTGCCAGCAGCTCGTTTACAGGGATGGCAACTAATGAAAAACTGTTTTTT
-,TRBV12-5,TRBD2,16,TRBJ2-5,CASGTGTSGSQKTQYF,TGTGCTAGTGGGACGGGGACTAGCGGGAGTCAAAAGACCCAGTACTTC
-,TRBV4-2,TRBD2,14,TRBJ2-7,CASSQTSGTYEQYF,TGTGCCAGCAGCCAGACTAGCGGCACCTACGAGCAGTACTTC
-,TRBV19,TRBD1,16,TRBJ1-2,CASSTPRDSGVYGYTF,TGTGCCAGTAGTACCCCCCGGGACAGCGGAGTTTATGGCTACACCTTC
-,TRBV18,-,13,TRBJ1-1,CASSPGGDTEAFF,TGTGCCAGCTCACCTGGAGGGGACACTGAAGCTTTCTTT
once,TRBV4-2,-,16,TRBJ1-3,CASSQDRGSSGNTIYF,TGTGCCAGCAGCCAAGACAGGGGCAGCTCTGGAAACACCATATATTTT